This T cell receptor beta chain was recovered during a study of tumor and adjacent non-tumor tissue in lung cancer (dated by TCRdb to 2017 to 2018). As for the study more broadly: Patients with adenocarcinoma (around 13), squamous cell carcinoma (2) and small cell lung cancer (1) were included in the cohort. Ages among the 15 or so patients ranged from about 31 to 80 years, there were 10 or so men and 5 women, and disease was at TNM stage I to III. A total of around 130,000,000 productive TCRbeta reads were generated by sequencing, corresponding to an average of about 4.17 million reads per sample. The study compared bulk TCRbeta repertoires from lung tumor tissue and matched distant non-tumor lung tissue of over 13 lung cancer patients. For each patient, one tumor sample and one normal lung sample were taken, giving 25 to 30 paired specimens that underwent TCRbeta CDR3 sequencing.

There are 15 amino acids in the CDR3, from cysteine to phenylalanine inclusive. Only the CDR3 region is kept as DNA, spanning 45 bases read in frame from base 1. Sequences SGHTA (CDR1) and FQGTGA (CDR2) are obtained from the germline V gene. For this chain, trimming is 1 base at the V end and 10 bases at the J end, and the number of junction bases without a gene match is 9. Only a few counts were recorded for this clonotype. Its antigen is unknown. No base-level quality is on record; no much larger clone is a single base apart. What the authors observed across the whole study: Peripheral blood was not sequenced, so blood TCRbeta repertoires were not examined in the lung cancer patients of the study. The top 100 clones accounted for a significantly larger cumulative portion of the repertoire in normal lung than in tumor tissue. With only roughly 15 patients in the cohort, the authors noted that larger samples and more detailed clinical data are needed. Neither the sequencing platform nor unique molecular identifiers are mentioned in the methods. Significantly higher TCR diversity (inverse Simpson) was observed in tumor tissue than in normal lung tissue (approximately 430 vs 150, P = 0.0075, Mann-Whitney U test). Significantly higher TCR diversity was found in younger patients, and higher tumor TCR diversity was associated with shorter overall and disease-free survival.

To prepare the library, multiplex PCR was applied. Sequencing relied on an Illumina HiSeq 2500. TCRbeta libraries were built by three rounds of nested PCR using primers (Table S4), following protocols modified from ARM-PCR. Before sequencing, PCR products of 200-500 bp were excised from the gel and purified with the QIAquick gel extraction kit. In the authors' own workflow: Reads were cleaned using Trimmomatic, were merged into complete CDR3 sequences using FLASH, and were assigned to V(D)J germline segments using MiTCR. Clonal diversity was calculated as the inverse Simpson's index using VDJtools. In-frame sequences without a premature stop codon were defined as productive reads. TCRdb reprocessing: public reads trimmed at Q25 with fastp, clones called with MiXCR, in-frame beta chains kept. Entries that share a CDR3 protein sequence are merged under the most common genes and DNA. The V and J calls were determined by TCRdb, not by the authors. The sample data list 100,000 or so distinct CDR3 sequences, and 65% of these were observed just once. Jointly, the top ten make up roughly 19% of the sample.

Bulk unsorted tissue served as the source for RNA extraction, and RNA quality was assessed using a NanoDrop ND-1000 and an Agilent 2100. The normal lung samples consisted of distant non-tumor tissue collected more than 3 cm from the tumor edge. All donors had newly diagnosed lung cancer, had not received prior chemotherapy, and were admitted for thoracic surgery in China between August and November 2014. Anyone who had undergone radiotherapy or chemotherapy before, or who had another cancer at the same time, was left out of the study. Pieces of surgical tissue measuring about 1-2.1 cm3 were kept in RNAlater solution and stored at -80 degrees C until use.

Sequences were obtained from distant non-tumor lung tissue. This sequence was found in a man aged 25-45 years with non-small cell lung cancer. This chain joins TRBV7-3 to TRBJ2-1; 8 bases in the junction line up with TRBD2. CDR3 region: CASSLIGGGPREQFF. DNA sequence: TGTGCCAGCAGCTTAATTGGCGGGGGGCCGAGAGAGCAGTTCTTC.